This TCR beta chain was recovered during a study of blood T cell repertoires in COVID-19. The wider study: Samples came from the United States, Italy and Spain, spanning acute and convalescent COVID-19. T cells, B-cell-depleted T cells, or PBMCs provided the cDNA or gDNA that served as material.

Per the study methods: Scientists estimated how many nucleated cells there were by amplifying reference gene primers. The assay was immunoSEQ multiplex PCR, and TCRdb's table has in-frame clones only and misses some. V and J calls and clone size are given by that table; D and trimming were obtained from the DNA. This table has fewer than 30,000 clones, 65% to 90% appearing once. CDR1 is MGHRA and CDR2 is YSYEKL in the germline V gene. V was trimmed by 4 bases and J by 2 bases, leaving 14 bases between them. The CDR3 is 15 amino acids. The genes are TRBV4-1 and TRBJ1-1; TRBD1 is a possible D gene (5 bases). The specimen was peripheral blood. This receptor was obtained from a human donor in a cohort sampled during active COVID-19. CDR3 nucleotides: TGCGCCAGCAGCCCTCTAGGGGTAGTCAACACTGAAGCTTTCTTT. Its protein is CASSPLGVVNTEAFF.